The following is a TCR beta chain sequence with its context. The target antigen is unknown. This sample was included in a study of CD8+ T cells in alopecia areata. The overall study: The drug, tofacitinib, lasted 6 to 18 months, followed by 6 months off drug.

V was clipped by 1 base and J by 1 base, with 4 bases between them. This CDR3 spans 12 amino acids. From germline, CDR1 is GTSNPN and CDR2 SVGIG (reference sequence). RNA extraction was followed by reverse transcription into cDNA, which acted as the sequencing template. Assay: immunoSEQ multiplex PCR; the TCRdb copy retains only in-frame clones and omits some. The sample has 75,000 to 100,000 clones, around three quarters seen once. Study-wide results and limits: Scalp clonality, together with expanded CD8+ clones among the top 100, fell significantly with tofacitinib. Among the cells sequenced in scalp samples are also the resident alphabeta T cells of normal skin.

Treatment meaning: oral pan-JAK inhibitor, 5-10 mg twice daily. The chain couples TRBV30 to TRBJ2-5; D unclear. Material: CD8+ T cells sorted from blood, obtained at roughly week 45, from a patient treated with tofacitinib. The TCR sequence derives from a human donor with alopecia areata. The CDR3 here is CAWSGIQETQYF. CDR3 nucleotides: TGTGCCTGGAGTGGAATCCAAGAGACCCAGTACTTC.